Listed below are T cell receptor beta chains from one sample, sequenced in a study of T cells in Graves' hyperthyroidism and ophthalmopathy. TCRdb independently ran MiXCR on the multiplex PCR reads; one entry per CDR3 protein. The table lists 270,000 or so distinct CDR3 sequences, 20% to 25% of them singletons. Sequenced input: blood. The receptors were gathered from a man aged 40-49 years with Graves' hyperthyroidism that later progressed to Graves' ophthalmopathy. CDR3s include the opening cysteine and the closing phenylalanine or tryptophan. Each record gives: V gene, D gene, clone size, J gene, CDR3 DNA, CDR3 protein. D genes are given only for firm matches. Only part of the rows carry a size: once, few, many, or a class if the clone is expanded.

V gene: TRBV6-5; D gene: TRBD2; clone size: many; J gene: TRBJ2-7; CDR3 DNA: TGTGCCAGCCAGCCGTGGTCTAGCGGAGACTACGAGCAGTACTTC; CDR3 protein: CASQPWSSGDYEQYF
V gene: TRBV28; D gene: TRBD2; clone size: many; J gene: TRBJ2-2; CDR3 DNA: TGTGCCAGCAGTTTTCATGGGACTAGGGCCGGGGAGCTGTTTTTT; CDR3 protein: CASSFHGTRAGELFF
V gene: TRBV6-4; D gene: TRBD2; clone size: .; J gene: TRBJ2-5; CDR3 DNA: TGTGCCAGCAGACTGAGAGCGGGAGGTTTGGAGACCCAGTACTTC; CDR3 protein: CASRLRAGGLETQYF
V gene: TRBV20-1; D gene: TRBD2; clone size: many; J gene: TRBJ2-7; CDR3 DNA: TGCAGTGCTAGTCCAGCGGGAGATACCCGGGTGTACTTC; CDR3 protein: CSASPAGDTRVYF
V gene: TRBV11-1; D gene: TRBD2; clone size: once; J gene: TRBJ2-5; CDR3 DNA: TGTGCCAGCAGCCTCCAGCGGGAGTTAGAGACCCAGTACTTC; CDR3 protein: CASSLQRELETQYF
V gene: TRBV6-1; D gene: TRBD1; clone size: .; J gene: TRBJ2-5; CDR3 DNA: TGTGCCAGCAGGATGGGGACAGGGCAAGAGACCCAGTACTTC; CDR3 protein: CASRMGTGQETQYF
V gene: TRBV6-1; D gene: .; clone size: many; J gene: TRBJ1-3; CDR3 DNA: TGTGCCAGCAGTGTCCGGGGGGTTGCAAACACCATATATTTT; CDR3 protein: CASSVRGVANTIYF
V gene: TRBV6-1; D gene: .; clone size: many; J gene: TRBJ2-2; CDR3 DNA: TGTGCCAGCAGACCGGGACATCTTAACACCGGGGAGCTGTTTTTT; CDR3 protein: CASRPGHLNTGELFF
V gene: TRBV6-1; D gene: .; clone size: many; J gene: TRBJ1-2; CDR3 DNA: TGTGCCAGCAGTCGGGTCGGGGATGGCTACACCTTC; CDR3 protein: CASSRVGDGYTF
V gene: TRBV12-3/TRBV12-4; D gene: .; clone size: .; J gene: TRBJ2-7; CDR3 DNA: TGTGCCAGCAGAGAAGAACTAGTTGGGGTTCACGAGCAGTACTTC; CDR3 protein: CASREELVGVHEQYF
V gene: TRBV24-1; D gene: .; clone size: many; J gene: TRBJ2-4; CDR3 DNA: TGTGCCACCAGTGATTTGCCCGGGTTCAAGTACTTC; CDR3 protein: CATSDLPGFKYF
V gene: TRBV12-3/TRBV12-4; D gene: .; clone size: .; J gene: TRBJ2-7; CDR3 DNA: TGTGCCAGCAGCTTAAACAGTGCTGGCGAGCAGTACTTC; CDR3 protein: CASSLNSAGEQYF
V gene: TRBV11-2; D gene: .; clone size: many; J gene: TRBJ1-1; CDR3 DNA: TGTGCCAGCAGCTACTCGGCAGGGATACCAAGTCCCGCTTTCTTT; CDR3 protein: CASSYSAGIPSPAFF
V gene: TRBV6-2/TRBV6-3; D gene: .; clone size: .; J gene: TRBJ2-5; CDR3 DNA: TGTGCCAGTCACCATTTCCCGCTAGAGACCCAGTACTTC; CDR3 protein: CASHHFPLETQYF
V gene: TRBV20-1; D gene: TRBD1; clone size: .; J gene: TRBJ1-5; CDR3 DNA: TGCAGTGCTAGGGACAGGGAACGTCGTAATAGCAATCAGCCCCAGCATTTT; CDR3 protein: CSARDRERRNSNQPQHF
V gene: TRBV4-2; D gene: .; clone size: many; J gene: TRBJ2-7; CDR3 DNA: TGTGCCAGCAGCCAAACTTCCCCTGGGGGCTTCTACGAGCAGTACTTC; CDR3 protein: CASSQTSPGGFYEQYF
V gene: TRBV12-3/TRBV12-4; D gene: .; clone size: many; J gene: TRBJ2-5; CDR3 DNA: TGTGCCAGCAGTTTCTGGATGCGGAACCAAGAGACCCAGTACTTC; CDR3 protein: CASSFWMRNQETQYF
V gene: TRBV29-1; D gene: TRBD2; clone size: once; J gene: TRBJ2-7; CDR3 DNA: TGCAGCGTTTACCTCGATACTAGCGCCTACGAGCAGTACTTC; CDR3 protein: CSVYLDTSAYEQYF
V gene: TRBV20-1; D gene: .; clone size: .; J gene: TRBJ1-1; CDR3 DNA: TGCAGTGCCTTGAGGTTGAGGACTGAAGCTTTCTTT; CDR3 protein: CSALRLRTEAFF
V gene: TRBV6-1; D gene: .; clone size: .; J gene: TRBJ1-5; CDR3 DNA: TGTGCCAGCGGCCCCCGGCTAGGGTACAATCAGCCCCAGCATTTT; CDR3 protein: CASGPRLGYNQPQHF
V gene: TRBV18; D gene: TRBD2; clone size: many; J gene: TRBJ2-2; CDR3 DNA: TGTGCCAGCTCACCGGGACTAGGCTCGACCGGGGAGCTGTTTTTT; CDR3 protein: CASSPGLGSTGELFF
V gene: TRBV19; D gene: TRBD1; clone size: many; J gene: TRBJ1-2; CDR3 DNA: TGTGCCAGTAGTCCCGTAGGGACAGGGGGAGGCTACACCTTC; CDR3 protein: CASSPVGTGGGYTF
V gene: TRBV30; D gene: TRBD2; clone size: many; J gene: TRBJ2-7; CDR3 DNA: TGTGCCTGGAGCAGCGGGAGGACCCTCTCCTACGAGCAGTACTTC; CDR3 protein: CAWSSGRTLSYEQYF
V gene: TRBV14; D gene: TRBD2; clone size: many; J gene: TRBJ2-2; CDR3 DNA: TGTGCCAGCAGCCCGGGACTACACACCGGGGAGCTGTTTTTT; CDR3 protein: CASSPGLHTGELFF
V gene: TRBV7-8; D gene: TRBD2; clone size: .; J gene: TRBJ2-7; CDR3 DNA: TGTGCCAGCAGCTCCTCCCCCGGGACTAGCGGTGCCTACGAGCAGTACTTC; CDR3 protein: CASSSSPGTSGAYEQYF
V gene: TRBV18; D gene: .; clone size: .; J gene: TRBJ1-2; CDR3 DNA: TGTGCCAGCTCACCACCGGGCAGGGGCTATGGCTACACCTTC; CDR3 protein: CASSPPGRGYGYTF
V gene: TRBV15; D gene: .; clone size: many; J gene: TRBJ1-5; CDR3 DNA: TGTGCCACCAGCAGAGTTCCAAACAATCAGCCCCAGCATTTT; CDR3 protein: CATSRVPNNQPQHF
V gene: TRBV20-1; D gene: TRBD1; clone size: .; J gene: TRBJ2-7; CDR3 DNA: TGCAGTGCCACTGGACAGGGCGAGCAGTACTTC; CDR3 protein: CSATGQGEQYF
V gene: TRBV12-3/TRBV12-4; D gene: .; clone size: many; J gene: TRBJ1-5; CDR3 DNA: TGTGCCAGCAGCCCCGCCTTATGGGGACAGCCCCAGCATTTT; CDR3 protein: CASSPALWGQPQHF
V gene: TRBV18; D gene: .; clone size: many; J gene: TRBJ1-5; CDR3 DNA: TGTGCCAGCTCACCAGACGGGGTTAGCAATCAGCCCCAGCATTTT; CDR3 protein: CASSPDGVSNQPQHF
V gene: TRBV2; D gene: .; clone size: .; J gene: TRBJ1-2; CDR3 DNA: TGTGCCAGCAGTGAACGGACCGGGAGGAACTATGGCTACACCTTC; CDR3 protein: CASSERTGRNYGYTF
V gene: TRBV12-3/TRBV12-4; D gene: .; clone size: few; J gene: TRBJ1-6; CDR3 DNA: TGTGCCAGCAGTTTATTTCTGGGCGGGAATTCACCCCTCCACTTT; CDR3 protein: CASSLFLGGNSPLHF
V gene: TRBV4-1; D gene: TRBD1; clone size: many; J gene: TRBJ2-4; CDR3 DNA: TGCGCCAGCAGCCACCCCGGGACAGACAACATTCAGTACTTC; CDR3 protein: CASSHPGTDNIQYF
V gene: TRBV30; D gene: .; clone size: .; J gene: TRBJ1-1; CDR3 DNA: TGTGCCTGGAGTGTTTACGGTCCTCCTGAAGCTTTCTTT; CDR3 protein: CAWSVYGPPEAFF